Listed below are T cell receptor beta chains from one sample, sequenced in a study of blood T cell repertoires in COVID-19. TCRdb's copy holds only in-frame clones and misses some; the assay was immunoSEQ multiplex PCR. The data contain about 310,000 clones, 80% to 90% of them singletons. The sequenced sample consisted of PBMCs or T cells enriched from blood (not recorded which). The receptors come from a woman aged 18-29 years who had recovered from COVID-19. Both conserved end residues are part of each CDR3. D genes are given only for firm matches. For some rows the clone size is stated as once, few or many, or as a class when expanded; others skip it.

TRBD2	TRBV5-5	TRBJ2-7	.	CASSLAFNGLTSGTYEQYF	TGTGCCAGCAGCTTGGCCTTTAATGGTTTGACTAGCGGGACCTACGAGCAGTACTTC
TRBD1	TRBV7-2	TRBJ2-3	.	CASSFAPNTGGTQYF	TGTGCCAGCAGCTTCGCCCCAAATACAGGGGGAACGCAGTATTTT
.	TRBV5-1	TRBJ2-5	once	CASSFAREETQYF	TGCGCCAGCAGCTTTGCGAGGGAAGAGACCCAGTACTTC
TRBD1	TRBV28	TRBJ1-2	.	CASNGTGRYGYTF	TGTGCCAGCAATGGGACAGGGCGCTATGGCTACACCTTC
.	TRBV15	TRBJ1-1	.	CATSRERVNTEAFF	TGTGCCACCAGCAGAGAAAGAGTGAACACTGAAGCTTTCTTT
.	TRBV4-2	TRBJ2-1	.	CASSQVVSGDNEQFF	TGTGCCAGCAGCCAAGTGGTCTCAGGCGACAATGAGCAGTTCTTC
.	TRBV24-1	TRBJ1-2	.	CATSDPGQFYGYTF	TGTGCCACCAGTGACCCCGGACAGTTCTATGGCTACACCTTC
.	TRBV12-3/TRBV12-4	TRBJ2-2	.	CASSPFPGWELFF	TGTGCCAGCAGTCCTTTCCCAGGTTGGGAGCTGTTTTTT
TRBD1	TRBV28	TRBJ2-7	.	CASSLLGDRNSYEQYF	TGTGCCAGCAGTTTATTAGGGGACAGGAATTCCTACGAGCAGTACTTC
TRBD2	TRBV3-1/TRBV3-2	TRBJ2-2	few	CASSQVRPAGAGELFF	TGTGCCAGCAGCCAAGTGAGGCCAGCGGGAGCCGGGGAGCTGTTTTTT
.	TRBV5-4	TRBJ2-7	.	CASSSQGGAYEQYF	TGTGCCAGCAGCTCACAGGGCGGAGCCTACGAGCAGTACTTC
TRBD1	TRBV18	TRBJ1-1	.	CASSQIRDSTEAFF	TGTGCCAGCTCACAAATCCGGGACAGCACTGAAGCTTTCTTT
.	TRBV25-1	TRBJ1-1	.	CASRGDSTEAFF	TGTGCCAGTCGGGGGGATAGCACTGAAGCTTTCTTT
TRBD1	TRBV27	TRBJ1-1	.	CASSWDRSGNTEAFF	TGTGCCAGCAGTTGGGACAGGTCGGGGAACACTGAAGCTTTCTTT
.	TRBV18	TRBJ2-1	.	CASSPNQGFGTYNEQFF	TGTGCCAGCTCACCCAACCAGGGATTTGGGACCTACAATGAGCAGTTCTTC
TRBD2	TRBV7-3	TRBJ2-1	.	CASSWTSGSPYNEQFF	TGTGCCAGCAGCTGGACTAGCGGGAGCCCCTACAATGAGCAGTTCTTC
.	TRBV27	TRBJ1-1	.	CASSLSRPNTEAFF	TGTGCCAGCAGTTTATCGCGGCCAAACACTGAAGCTTTCTTT
.	TRBV4-3	TRBJ1-2	.	CASSQDGDYYGYTF	TGCGCCAGCAGCCAAGACGGCGACTACTATGGCTACACCTTC
.	TRBV2	TRBJ2-1	.	CASSKPKGGEQFF	TGTGCCAGCAGTAAGCCCAAGGGAGGTGAGCAGTTCTTC
TRBD1	TRBV28	TRBJ2-1	.	CASITPRTGLNEQFF	TGTGCCAGCATTACGCCGAGGACAGGGCTCAATGAGCAGTTCTTC
TRBD1	TRBV6-6	TRBJ2-7	.	CASREGTGTYEQYF	TGTGCCAGCAGGGAAGGGACAGGGACCTACGAGCAGTACTTC
.	TRBV6-2/TRBV6-3	TRBJ1-5	.	CASSYSINSNSNQPQHF	TGTGCCAGCAGTTACTCGATTAACAGTAATAGCAATCAGCCCCAGCATTTT
.	TRBV11-3	TRBJ2-7	.	CASSLMRASSYEQYF	TGTGCCAGCAGCTTAATGAGGGCTTCCTCCTACGAGCAGTACTTC
.	TRBV10-3	TRBJ1-2	.	CAISEITGSSYGYTF	TGTGCCATCAGTGAGATAACAGGGTCGAGCTATGGCTACACCTTC
.	TRBV6-5	TRBJ2-2	.	CASFGGSANTGELFF	TGTGCCAGCTTTGGGGGGTCCGCGAACACCGGGGAGCTGTTTTTT
TRBD2	TRBV27	TRBJ2-7	.	CASSSLAGGSYEQYF	TGTGCCAGCAGTTCCCTAGCGGGAGGGTCCTACGAGCAGTACTTC
.	TRBV27	TRBJ1-1	.	CASSLSVGPMNTEAFF	TGTGCCAGCAGTTTATCGGTTGGGCCGATGAACACTGAAGCTTTCTTT
.	TRBV6-5	TRBJ1-1	.	CASSSRGNTEAFF	TGTGCCAGCAGTTCCCGGGGTAACACTGAAGCTTTCTTT
.	TRBV7-2	TRBJ1-5	.	CASSFPGQPRHF	TGTGCCAGCAGCTTCCCGGGACAACCCAGGCATTTT
.	TRBV24-1	TRBJ2-3	.	CATSDPTSGVTDTQYF	TGTGCCACCAGTGACCCGACTAGTGGGGTCACAGATACGCAGTATTTT
.	TRBV2	TRBJ1-2	.	CASSTASLSYGYTF	TGTGCCAGCAGTACAGCATCCTTATCCTATGGCTACACCTTC
.	TRBV3-1/TRBV3-2	TRBJ2-6	few	CASSQMAGANVLTF	TGTGCCAGCAGCCAAATGGCCGGGGCCAACGTCCTGACTTTC
TRBD1	TRBV7-2	TRBJ1-1	few	CASSQNAGGSGTEAFF	TGTGCCAGCAGCCAGAACGCAGGGGGTTCGGGCACTGAAGCTTTCTTT
TRBD2	TRBV27	TRBJ2-7	.	CASKGLAVYTYEQYF	TGTGCCAGCAAAGGGCTAGCGGTCTACACCTACGAGCAGTACTTC